One sample yielded the 20 T cell receptor beta chains listed below, sequenced in a study of low-dose radiotherapy and immunotherapy resistance in tumors. TRAV- and TRBV-specific primers, spanning alpha and beta chains, primed first-strand cDNA. PCR amplification of the TCRs was performed with Phusion for about 20 PCR cycles, and it relied on a constant-region primer together with a V-primer adapter. TCRdb re-called the reads through MiXCR, storing one row per CDR3 protein. The table records about 12,000 distinct CDR3 sequences, around four fifths of them present only once. These receptors all stem from a human donor with advanced metastatic prostate, ovarian, gallbladder or colorectal cancer (not recorded which). This table probably holds off-target reads from a library built for another chain.

This sequence joins TRBV2 and TRBJ1-5; 9 bases are a match to TRBD1. The germline V gene has CDR1 SNHLY and CDR2 FYNNEI. Trimming took 3 bases from V and 6 from J; bases not matched to a gene: 6. CDR3 length equals 15 residues. DNA for the CDR3: TGTGCCAGCAGTGAGGGACAGGGAGAGTTTCAGCCCCAGCATTTT. It codes for CASSEGQGEFQPQHF. The full variable domain, rest sourced from reference TRBV2 and TRBJ1-5, is EPEVTQTPSHQVTQMGQEVILRCVPISNHLYFYWYRQILGQKVEFLVSFYNNEISEKSEIFDDQFSVERPDGSNFTLKIRSTKLEDSAMYFCASSEGQGEFQPQHFGDGTRLSIL.

The rearrangement joins TRBV6-2 or TRBV6-3 to TRBJ1-5; D gene ambiguous. Germline V gene lookup returns CDR1 MNHEY and CDR2 SVGEGT. V lost 6 bases, J lost 2 bases, and 11 bases lay in between. The CDR3 has 14 residues. CDR3 sequence reads: CASRRAGGNQPQHF. CDR3 coding DNA: TGTGCCAGCAGGAGGGCCGGAGGCAATCAGCCCCAGCATTTT.

The V and J genes are TRBV7-8 and TRBJ1-3; maybe TRBD1 (5 bases). Germline lookup yields CDR1 SGHVS and CDR2 FQNEAQ. V lost 2 bases, J lost 2 bases, and 10 bases lay in between. This CDR3 has 15 residues. The CDR3 protein is CASSLWKGPGNTIYF. DNA for the CDR3: TGTGCCAGCAGCTTATGGAAGGGGCCTGGAAACACCATATATTTT. The variable domain in full, completed from reference TRBV7-8 and TRBJ1-3, reads GAGVSQSPRYKVAKRGQDVALRCDPISGHVSLFWYQQALGQGPEFLTYFQNEAQLDKSGLPSDRFFAERPEGSVSTLKIQRTQQEDSAVYLCASSLWKGPGNTIYFGEGSWLTVV.

The chain employs TRBV29-1 and TRBJ1-3; D call uncertain. Germline-derived CDR1 and CDR2 are SQVTM and ANQGSEA. Trimming left V 6 bases short and J 0 bases short, with 12 bases between. The length of the CDR3 is 14 residues. The CDR3 sequence: CSVPEMDSGNTIYF. The CDR3 DNA follows: TGCAGCGTCCCAGAGATGGACTCTGGAAACACCATATATTTT.

The chain employs TRBV20-1 and TRBJ2-1, with 10 bases identical to TRBD2. The ends lost 3 bases at V and 4 bases at J; junction bases unmatched: 3. CDR1 DFQATT and CDR2 SNEGSKA come from the germline V gene (reference sequence). This CDR3 comprises 14 residues. For the CDR3, the DNA is TGCAGTGCTAGTCGGACTAGCGGTTACAATGAGCAGTTCTTC. Its protein is CSASRTSGYNEQFF.

This clonotype was picked up a small number of times. V usage is TRBV6-2 or TRBV6-3 and J usage is TRBJ2-7; D is ambiguous. Germline V CDR1 and CDR2: MNHEY, SVGEGT. Between the trimmed V and J ends, which lost 2 bases and 7 bases, there was a span of 12 bases. The CDR3 spans 13 residues. The CDR3 region has the DNA TGTGCCAGCAGTTACGGACCCGTTCCGGAGCAGTACTTC. Translated: CASSYGPVPEQYF.

V gene TRBV28 combines with J gene TRBJ2-7; 11 nucleotides agree with TRBD2. Trimming took 7 bases from V and 1 from J; bases not matched to a gene: 6. The CDR3 is 15 residues long. Germline V gives CDR1 MDHEN, CDR2 SYDVKM. This CDR3 reads CASTQTSGRSYEQYF. The CDR3, as DNA: TGTGCCAGCACCCAAACTAGCGGGAGATCCTACGAGCAGTACTTC.

V usage is TRBV19 and J usage is TRBJ1-4; weak D call: TRBD1 (5 bases). The CDR3 totals 16 residues. V gave up 5 bases and J gave up 7 bases, with 20 bases separating them. Germline lookup yields CDR1 LNHDA and CDR2 SQIVND (reference sequence). DNA of the CDR3: TGTGCCAGTAGTTCCCGCCAGGGAGTTGGTGGTGAAAAACTGTTTTTT. Translation: CASSSRQGVGGEKLFF.

The rearrangement joins TRBV12-3 or TRBV12-4 to TRBJ1-1; D ambiguous. The V and J ends lost 6 bases and 3 bases respectively, with 2 bases between them. This CDR3 is built from 10 residues. The CDR3 protein is CASSDTEAFF. The CDR3 DNA reads TGTGCCAGCAGCGACACTGAAGCTTTCTTT.

The V gene is TRBV25-1, the J gene TRBJ2-1; 9 bases agree with TRBD1. V lost 4 bases, J lost 4 bases, and 5 bases stayed unmatched. Germline values: CDR1 MGHDK, CDR2 SYGVNS. CDR3 length: 15 residues. The CDR3 reads CASSGAGTGYNEQFF. CDR3 DNA: TGTGCCAGCAGTGGGGCCGGGACAGGGTACAATGAGCAGTTCTTC.

This chain connects TRBV19 to TRBJ1-5, with a weak D call TRBD1 (6 bases). The CDR3 is made up of 13 amino acids. CDR1 LNHDA and CDR2 SQIVND come from the germline V gene (reference sequence). V lost 5 bases to trimming and J lost 2 bases, with 7 bases between them. The CDR3 sequence: CASSWTGNQPQHF. In DNA form, the CDR3 reads TGTGCCAGTAGTTGGACAGGCAATCAGCCCCAGCATTTT.

The genes are TRBV10-3 and TRBJ2-1; D possibly matches TRBD1 or TRBD2 (5 bases each). Germline V gives CDR1 ENHRY, CDR2 SYGVKD. V was trimmed by 2 bases and J by 9 bases, leaving 11 bases between them. There are 13 residues in the CDR3. The DNA for the CDR3 is TGTGCCATCAGTGAGAAGGGACCTTTTGAGCAGTTCTTC. This encodes CAISEKGPFEQFF.

This clonotype was seen a handful of times. This sequence joins TRBV5-4 and TRBJ2-1; D not certain. In germline, CDR1 is SGHNT, CDR2 YYREEE (reference sequence). The V and J ends lost 3 bases and 5 bases respectively, with 12 bases between them. This CDR3 comprises 14 residues. The DNA for the CDR3 is TGTGCCAGCAGCTCTCTAGAGACCAACAATGAGCAGTTCTTC. Translating it yields CASSSLETNNEQFF. Supplemented by reference TRBV5-4 and TRBJ2-1, the full variable domain reads ETGVTQSPTHLIKTRGQQVTLRCSSQSGHNTVSWYQQALGQGPQFIFQYYREEENGRGNFPPRFSGLQFPNYSSELNVNALELDDSALYLCASSSLETNNEQFFGPGTRLTVL.

The chain is built from TRBV4-1 and TRBJ1-1, with a possible D match to TRBD1 (5 bases). V was shortened by 6 bases and J by 0 bases, with 23 bases between the two germline ends. This CDR3 spans 18 amino acids. CDR1 and CDR2 (germline): MGHRA, YSYEKL. This chain's CDR3 is CASRTHNSRDGMNTEAFF. Here the CDR3 DNA reads TGCGCCAGCAGAACTCATAACTCCCGGGACGGCATGAACACTGAAGCTTTCTTT.

This chain links TRBV6-2 or TRBV6-3 with TRBJ1-1; D possibly corresponds to TRBD1 (5 bases). The CDR3 is 14 amino acids. Germline CDR1 is MNHEY and CDR2 is SVGEGT. V was trimmed by 4 bases and J by 1 base, leaving 10 bases between them. CDR3 nucleotide sequence: TGTGCCAGCAGTTTCCTACAGGCGAACACTGAAGCTTTCTTT. This translates into CASSFLQANTEAFF.

The V call is TRBV20-1, the J call TRBJ1-3; D possibly corresponds to TRBD1 (5 bases). V was pared by 2 bases and J by 3 bases, with 11 bases between. From germline, CDR1 is DFQATT and CDR2 SNEGSKA (reference sequence). There are 14 residues in the CDR3. CDR3 sequence reads: CSARPGTIGNTIYF. In DNA, the CDR3 is TGCAGTGCTAGACCCGGGACTATTGGAAACACCATATATTTT.

This chain joins TRBV20-1 and TRBJ2-7; 11 bases map to TRBD2. This CDR3 region has 13 residues. V gave up 6 bases and J gave up 4 bases; unmatched junction bases: 5. Germline V CDR1 and CDR2: DFQATT, SNEGSKA (reference sequence). Here the CDR3 DNA reads TGCAGTGCAGCCGGGACTAGCGGATACGAGCAGTACTTC. Translation: CSAAGTSGYEQYF.

The V gene is TRBV29-1, the J gene TRBJ2-2, with TRBD2 identical over 10 bases. The CDR3 spans 13 residues. V was pared by 7 bases and J by 7 bases, with 6 bases of the junction left unmatched. Germline CDR1 and CDR2: SQVTM and ANQGSEA. The DNA of the CDR3 is TGCAGCGCTGCGGGACTAGCGATCGGGGAGCTGTTTTTT. Its translation is CSAAGLAIGELFF.

The rearrangement links TRBV30 to TRBJ1-2; 9 bases agree with TRBD1. The CDR3 extends over 14 amino acids. CDR1 and CDR2 (germline): GTSNPN, SVGIG (reference sequence). V was pared by 2 bases and J by 8 bases, with 9 bases of the junction left unmatched. For the CDR3, the DNA is TGTGCCTGGAGTCCTGGGACAGGGAGTCGCGGCTACACCTTC. As protein: CAWSPGTGSRGYTF.

The chain uses TRBV28 and TRBJ2-1, with 11 positions matching TRBD2. Germline loops: CDR1 MDHEN, CDR2 SYDVKM. The CDR3 is 13 residues long. The J segment lost 7 bases and the V segment lost 6 bases, leaving 2 bases of the junction unmatched. CDR3 DNA: TGTGCCAGCAGGTTAGCGGGAGGGAATGAGCAGTTCTTC. It is translated as CASRLAGGNEQFF. Combining the CDR3 with reference TRBV28 and TRBJ2-1 gives the whole variable domain DVKVTQSSRYLVKRTGEKVFLECVQDMDHENMFWYRQDPGLGLRLIYFSYDVKMKEKGDIPEGYSVSREKKERFSLILESASTNQTSMYLCASRLAGGNEQFFGPGTRLTVL.